This T cell receptor beta chain was obtained from a study of cytotoxic CD8 clonotypes in ibrutinib-treated CLL (dated by TCRdb to the early 2020s). For the wider study: The cohort had about a dozen relapsed/refractory and roughly 14 treatment-naive patients; about 17 were IGHV unmutated. Samples averaged approximately 240,000 productive templates and tens of thousands of productive rearrangements. Cryopreserved peripheral blood mononuclear cells were obtained before treatment, at response, and at either sustained remission or disease progression. Every remission and progressive disease sample was obtained while ibrutinib was still being received by the patients. Longitudinal samples were available for about 30% of the roughly 90 trial participants. Response samples were taken after a median of approximately 12 months on treatment, ranging from about 6 to 36 months. Partial responses were observed in about 24 patients and complete responses in 2; after a median follow-up of roughly 62 months, remission was maintained in around 14 patients and progression was observed in approximately 12. General findings and caveats noted by the study authors: At baseline, clonality was higher than in age-matched healthy donors and showed a strong correlation with circulating CD8+ T-cell counts. Clonality rose at ibrutinib response, remained stable during sustained remission, and dropped back toward baseline at progression. Sampling times were not matched between sustained-remission and progressing patients, and lymph node repertoires were not studied. Public clonotypes were found to be uncommon and were observed to contract or remain stable during treatment; the increase in clonality was shown to reflect expansion of private clonotypes at ibrutinib response.

To note about this clone: The clone's antigen remains unknown. The record has no base qualities; no much larger clone is one base away.

This specimen's time point label, per the study, means: around 25 months on ibrutinib. For TCR beta library preparation, about 2.2 micrograms of genomic DNA were extracted from the cryopreserved PBMCs. Longitudinal blood samples from CLL patients receiving ibrutinib monotherapy were subjected to high-throughput TCR beta sequencing. The patients were enrolled in a single-center, open-label phase 2 trial of ibrutinib monotherapy. The CDR3 has 13 amino acids, counting the end cysteine and phenylalanine. The only DNA kept is the CDR3, 39 bases in frame from the first base. V is pared back by 3 bases and J by 10 bases, with 14 bases lying between the germline termini. A MiSeq instrument was used for deep resolution sequencing, which targeted depths ranging from 1 in 1 million up to 1 in 200,000 T cells, with coverage averaging 10x for each clonotype. TCR beta libraries were generated with the immunoSEQ hsTCRB Kit. As for the authors' bioinformatics: Data were analyzed with ImmunoSEQ Data Assistant and ImmunoSEQ Analyzer, with V, D and J genes assigned per IMGT definitions. Clonality, which ranges from 0 to 1, was calculated as one minus the normalized Shannon entropy of productive rearrangement frequencies. Only overrepresented clonotypes making up at least 0.05% of the repertoire of each patient were included in the public clonotype analysis. Roughly 12 age-matched healthy donor repertoires from immuneACCESS were used as controls for clonality. TCRdb provides this immuneACCESS table in a form limited to in-frame rearrangements. Some clones are lacking; in checked studies, under half of them reflect an unresolved V gene, and why the rest are absent is not known. Clone size and V and J calls were adopted from that table, with D and trimming inferred from the DNA. Across this sample there are around 140,000 clones, with about 76% seen only once. Of the sample, just over 5% is held by the ten largest clones.

The chain joins TRBV5-3 to TRBJ2-1, and the D gene may be TRBD1, 6 bases matching. TRBV5-3 is an ORF, with its function uncertain. Specimen: PBMCs, collected after 24 months of ibrutinib treatment. This sequence was found in a human donor with chronic lymphocytic leukemia. The CDR3 loop reads CARSCPGAWEQFF. The nucleotides read TGTGCCAGAAGCTGCCCAGGGGCATGGGAGCAGTTCTTC.